This T cell receptor (beta chain) was identified in a study of shared clonotypes between healthy human individuals (dated by TCRdb to the early 2020s). Study-level background: The cohort included three men and a couple of women between 18 and 49 years of age. For each donor, CD4 naive and CD4 memory were each run on three plates, CD8 naive on two plates, and CD8 memory on one plate. To estimate repertoire size and how much clonotype sharing occurs between individuals, the study deeply sequenced the blood TCR repertoires of five healthy adults. Different laboratories and diverse techniques were used to prepare libraries and sequence TCR repertoires, to increase sequencing depth and limit assay-specific biases. Between about 0.8 and 9 billion PBMCs per donor were obtained by leukapheresis. On the study overall, not on this receptor specifically: Larger estimated clonotype richness was generally found for naive subsets than for memory subsets. Only blood was sampled, and tissue TCR repertoires likely differ from those in blood. Across a handful of donors, approximately 5% of naive CD4, roughly 3.4% of naive CD8, 2% to 2.5% of memory CD4, and about 0.44% of memory CD8 clonotypes were shared. Rarefaction of sorted-subset datasets indicated incomplete sequencing despite the large sequencing depth. Based on pairwise subsampling, the degree of clonotype sharing among donors was expected to be affected by sequencing depth. Because the study included only a small number of donors, the genetic and exposure-history diversity represented was limited. Clonotypes shared by all four sorted-subset donors showed higher generation probabilities than non-shared clonotypes.

Using the deep immunoSEQ assay, multiplex PCR amplified TCR CDR3 regions from genomic DNA. For each cell subset, the extracted genomic DNA was distributed evenly across all wells of several immunoSEQ 96-well plates, and each plate served as one replicate. For sorted subsets, approximately 210 ng of genomic DNA, equivalent to around 29,000 T cell genomes, went into each replicate PCR. Purified libraries were quantified with a Qubit 3.0 fluorometer, sized on a Bioanalyzer 2100, and re-quantified with the KAPA Library Quantification kit. Every immunoSEQ 96-well plate was sequenced on a dedicated single-read 150-cycle Illumina NextSeq 550 flow cell. For the original study's pipeline: The immunoSEQ output contained only junctional sequences without quality scores, so filtering could not match that applied to full-length reads. Sequences were annotated with PyIR, a Python wrapper for IgBLAST v1.9, using IMGT germline references to assign V/J genes and CDR3. Reads were filtered out if the reads had weak V/J assignments (E-value above 1e-6), no CDR3, stop codons, out-of-frame junctions, or ambiguous translated residues. V3J clonotypes were defined by identical inferred V gene, J gene, and CDR3 amino acid sequence. Percentage overlap between repertoires was calculated by dividing the number of shared unique clonotypes by the size of the smaller repertoire. Repertoire richness was assessed with RTK rarefaction, the Chao1 estimator, and Recon v2.1 estimates of unobserved clonotypes. OLGA was used to compute generation probabilities for all TCRbeta clonotypes that the gDNA method yielded from a handful of donors. As stored in TCRdb, this immuneACCESS dataset retains in-frame rearrangements with V and J assigned. A fraction of the clones does not appear; measured against another copy, unresolved V genes explain less than half of the discrepancy, and the remainder lacks a known reason. V, J and clone size derive from that table, while D and trimming were established from the DNA sequence. Recorded for this sample are millions of clones; around 96% of them occurred a single time. The ten largest account for about 1.1% of the sample.

CD8 naive samples consisted of CD45RO-negative cells that were positively selected for CCR7, yielding a CD45RA+CCR7+ population without TemRA cells. The donors were healthy, HIV-negative adults who had no recently reported acute infections or vaccinations. Every donor was a Caucasian adult living in Nashville, Tennessee, USA. Blood was obtained by leukapheresis, after which PBMCs were separated by Ficoll-Histopaque density gradient centrifugation and cryopreserved in liquid nitrogen vapor phase. Analytical flow cytometry was used to check the purity and quantity of each magnetically sorted T cell population. From each sorted fraction, genomic DNA was isolated and quantified by UV absorbance on a Nanodrop 2000c. Points on this clone: The clone's antigen remains unknown. Base qualities are not provided; no much larger clone lies one nucleotide away.

From the cysteine through the phenylalanine, the CDR3 covers 19 amino acids. The only DNA kept is the CDR3, 57 bases in frame from the first base. Germline trimming amounts to 3 bases on V and 4 bases on J, with 15 as the count of junction bases outside the gene matches. Sequencing used naive CD8+ T cells sorted from blood. The cell subset or site label here, explained by the study, means: CD45RA+CCR7+. The chain is made from TRBV6-7 and TRBJ2-6; the central 7 bases match TRBD1. TRBV6-7 carries the ORF label, with uncertain function. This clonotype was obtained from a man aged 18 to 30 in good health. The CDR3 protein is CASSYEATGWCPGANVLTF. The nucleotides read TGTGCCAGCAGTTATGAGGCGACAGGGTGGTGTCCAGGGGCCAACGTCCTGACTTTC.